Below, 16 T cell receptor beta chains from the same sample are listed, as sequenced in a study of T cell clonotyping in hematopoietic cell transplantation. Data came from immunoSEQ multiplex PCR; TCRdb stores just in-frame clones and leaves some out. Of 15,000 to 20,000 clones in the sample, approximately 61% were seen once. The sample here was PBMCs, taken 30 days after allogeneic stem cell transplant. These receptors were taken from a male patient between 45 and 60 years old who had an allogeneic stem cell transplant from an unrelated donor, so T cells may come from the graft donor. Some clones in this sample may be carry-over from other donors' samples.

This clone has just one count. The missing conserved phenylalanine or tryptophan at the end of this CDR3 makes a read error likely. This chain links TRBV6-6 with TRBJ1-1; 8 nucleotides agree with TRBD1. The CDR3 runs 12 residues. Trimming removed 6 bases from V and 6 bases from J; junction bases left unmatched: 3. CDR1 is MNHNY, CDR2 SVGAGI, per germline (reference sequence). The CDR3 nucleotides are TGTGCCAGCAGCCAGGGGGCGGCTGAAGCTTTCCTT. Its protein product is CASSQGAAEAFL.

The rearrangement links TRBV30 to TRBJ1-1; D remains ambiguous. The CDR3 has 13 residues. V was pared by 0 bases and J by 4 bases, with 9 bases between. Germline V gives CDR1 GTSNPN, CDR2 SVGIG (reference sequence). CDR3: CAWSVGSGTEAFF. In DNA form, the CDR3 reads TGTGCCTGGAGTGTGGGATCGGGCACTGAAGCTTTCTTT.

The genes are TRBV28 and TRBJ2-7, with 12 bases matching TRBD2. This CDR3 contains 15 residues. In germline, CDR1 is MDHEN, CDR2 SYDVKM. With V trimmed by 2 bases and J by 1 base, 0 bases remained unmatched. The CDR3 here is CASSLGLAGSYEQYF. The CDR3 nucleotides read TGTGCCAGCAGTTTAGGACTAGCGGGATCCTACGAGCAGTACTTC.

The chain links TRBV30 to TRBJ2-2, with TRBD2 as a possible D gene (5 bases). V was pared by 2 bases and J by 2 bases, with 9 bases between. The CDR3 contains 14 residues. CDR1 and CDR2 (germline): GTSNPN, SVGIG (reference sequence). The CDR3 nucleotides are TGTGCCTGGAGTCGAAGCGGCAACACCGGGGAGCTGTTTTTT. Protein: CAWSRSGNTGELFF.

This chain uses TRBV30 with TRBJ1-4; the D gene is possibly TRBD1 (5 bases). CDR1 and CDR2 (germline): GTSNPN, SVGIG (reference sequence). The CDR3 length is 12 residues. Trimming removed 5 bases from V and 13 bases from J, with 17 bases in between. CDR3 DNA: TGTGCCTGGGATAGGGGAGAGGGAAGACTGTTTTTT. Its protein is CAWDRGEGRLFF.

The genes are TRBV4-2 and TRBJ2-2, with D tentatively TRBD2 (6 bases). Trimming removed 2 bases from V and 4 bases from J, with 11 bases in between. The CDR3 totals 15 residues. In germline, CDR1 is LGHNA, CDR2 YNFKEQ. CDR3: CASSQPGDLTGELFF. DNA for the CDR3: TGTGCCAGCAGCCAACCGGGAGACCTCACCGGGGAGCTGTTTTTT.

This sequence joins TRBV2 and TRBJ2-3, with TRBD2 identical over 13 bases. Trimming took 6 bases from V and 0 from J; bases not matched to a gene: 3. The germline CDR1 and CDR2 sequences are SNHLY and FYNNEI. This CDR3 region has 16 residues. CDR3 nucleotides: TGTGCCAGCAGGAGACTAGCGGGAGGCAGCACAGATACGCAGTATTTT. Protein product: CASRRLAGGSTDTQYF.

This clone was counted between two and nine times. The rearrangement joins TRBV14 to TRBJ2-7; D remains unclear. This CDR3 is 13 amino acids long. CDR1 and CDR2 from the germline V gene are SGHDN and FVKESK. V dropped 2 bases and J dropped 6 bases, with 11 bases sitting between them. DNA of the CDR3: TGTGCCAGCAGCCAATTCGGCGGCGGCGAGCAGTACTTC. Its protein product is CASSQFGGGEQYF.

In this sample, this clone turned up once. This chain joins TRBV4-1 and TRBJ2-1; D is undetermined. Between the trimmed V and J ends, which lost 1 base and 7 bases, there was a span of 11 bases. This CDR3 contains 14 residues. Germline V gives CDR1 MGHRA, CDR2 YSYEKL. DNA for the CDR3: TGCGCCAGCAGCCAAGTAATAGTCTATAATGAGCAGTTCTTC. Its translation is CASSQVIVYNEQFF.

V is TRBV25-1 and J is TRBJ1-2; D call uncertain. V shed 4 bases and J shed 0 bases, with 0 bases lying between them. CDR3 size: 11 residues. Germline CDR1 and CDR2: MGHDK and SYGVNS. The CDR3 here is CASSANYGYTF. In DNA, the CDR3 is TGTGCCAGCAGTGCTAACTATGGCTACACCTTC.

CDR3 nucleotides: TGTGCCTGGAGCACGGACGCAGATACGCAGTATTTT. The encoded protein is CAWSTDADTQYF. The J gene is TRBJ2-3, the V gene TRBV30; D gene uncertain. Trimming stripped 3 bases from V and 4 bases from J, with 8 bases between. Germline V lookup: CDR1 GTSNPN, CDR2 SVGIG (reference sequence). This CDR3 spans 12 amino acids.

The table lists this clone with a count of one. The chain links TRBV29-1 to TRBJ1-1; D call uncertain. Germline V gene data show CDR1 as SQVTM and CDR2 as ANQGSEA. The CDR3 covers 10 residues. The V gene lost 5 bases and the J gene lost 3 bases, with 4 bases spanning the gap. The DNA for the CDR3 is TGCAGCGTTCGGGACACTGAAGCTTTCTTT. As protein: CSVRDTEAFF.

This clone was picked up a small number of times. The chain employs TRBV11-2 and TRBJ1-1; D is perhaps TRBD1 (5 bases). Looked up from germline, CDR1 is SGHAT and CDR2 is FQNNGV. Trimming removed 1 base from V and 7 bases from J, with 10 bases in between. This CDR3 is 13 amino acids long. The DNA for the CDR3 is TGTGCCAGCAGCTTAGTAGGGGTACGTGAAGCTTTCTTT. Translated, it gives CASSLVGVREAFF. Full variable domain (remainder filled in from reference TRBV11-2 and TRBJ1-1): EAGVAQSPRYKIIEKRQSVAFWCNPISGHATLYWYQQILGQGPKLLIQFQNNGVVDDSQLPKDRFSAERLKGVDSTLKIQPAKLEDSAVYLCASSLVGVREAFFGQGTRLTVV.

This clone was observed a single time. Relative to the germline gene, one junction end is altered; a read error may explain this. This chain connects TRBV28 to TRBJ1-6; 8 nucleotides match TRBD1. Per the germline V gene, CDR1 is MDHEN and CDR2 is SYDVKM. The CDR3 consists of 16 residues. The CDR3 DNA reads TGTGCCAGCAGTCCGTTACAGGGGGGAGTGAGGTCACCCCTTCACTTT. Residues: CASSPLQGGVRSPLHF. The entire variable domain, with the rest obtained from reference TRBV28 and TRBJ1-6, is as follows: DVKVTQSSRYLVKRTGEKVFLECVQDMDHENMFWYRQDPGLGLRLIYFSYDVKMKEKGDIPEGYSVSREKKERFSLILESASTNQTSMYLCASSPLQGGVRSPLHFGNGTRLTVT.

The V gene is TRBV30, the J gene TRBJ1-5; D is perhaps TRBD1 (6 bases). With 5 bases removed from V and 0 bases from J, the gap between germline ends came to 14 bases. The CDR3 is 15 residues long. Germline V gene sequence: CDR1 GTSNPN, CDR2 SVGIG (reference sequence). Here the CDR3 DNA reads TGTGCCTGGGATTCGAGAGGGGGTAGCAATCAGCCCCAGCATTTT. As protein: CAWDSRGGSNQPQHF.

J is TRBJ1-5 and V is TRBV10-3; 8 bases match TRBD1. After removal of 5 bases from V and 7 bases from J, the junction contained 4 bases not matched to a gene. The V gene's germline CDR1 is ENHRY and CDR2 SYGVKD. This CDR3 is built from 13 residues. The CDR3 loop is CAISPGGEQPQHF. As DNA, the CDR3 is TGTGCCATCAGTCCAGGGGGCGAACAGCCCCAGCATTTT.